What follows are 15 T cell receptor beta chains derived from one specimen sequenced in a study of blood T cells in healthy people across ages. It was with a sample-barcoded 5' primer and a J-beta primer mix that a second PCR of about 7 to 12 cycles was run. TCRdb reprocessed the 5' RACE reads via MiXCR and lists one record per CDR3 protein. The table has 550,000 to 600,000 distinct CDR3 sequences, 27% seen once. Sequencing used blood. Receptors were obtained from a woman aged 65 to 85 in good health.

The J gene is TRBJ1-1, the V gene TRBV20-1; tentatively, D is TRBD1 (6 bases). Germline V CDR1 and CDR2: DFQATT, SNEGSKA (reference sequence). V lost 6 bases to trimming and J lost 3 bases, with 14 bases between them. The CDR3 runs 13 residues. As DNA, the CDR3 is TGCAGTGCCTACTACAGGGCTCACACTGAAGCTTTCTTT. It yields the protein CSAYYRAHTEAFF.

V and J are TRBV5-1 and TRBJ1-2, with TRBD1 matching over 10 bases. Germline CDR1 reads SGHRS; CDR2 reads YFSETQ. V lost 4 bases to trimming and J lost 3 bases; unmatched junction nucleotides: 9. The CDR3 is made up of 16 amino acids. For the CDR3, the DNA is TGCGCCAGCAGCGAAGCCCAGACAGGGGGCGACTATGGCTACACCTTC. This sequence encodes CASSEAQTGGDYGYTF.

The table lists this clonotype with a count of one. The rearrangement uses TRBV6-2 or TRBV6-3 and TRBJ2-2; D is unresolved. Trimming took 5 bases from V and 8 from J, leaving 12 bases between them. This CDR3 is 13 amino acids long. The germline V gene has CDR1 MNHEY and CDR2 SVGEGT. The CDR3 bases are TGTGCCAGCAGTCTATCGAGTCCAGGGGAGCTGTTTTTT. Translating gives CASSLSSPGELFF.

This clonotype has a handful of counts. The gene calls are TRBV6-8 and TRBJ1-2; D is unresolved. Trimming stripped 2 bases from V and 8 bases from J, with 15 bases between. Looked up from germline, CDR1 is MNHGY and CDR2 is SAAAGT. This CDR3 is 14 amino acids long. The CDR3 sequence is CASSYKYSSDGYTF. For the CDR3, the DNA is TGTGCCAGCAGTTACAAGTACAGTTCCGACGGCTACACCTTC.

V usage is TRBV9 and J usage is TRBJ1-1; 8 nucleotides agree with TRBD1. This CDR3 contains 16 residues. In germline, CDR1 is SGDLS, CDR2 YYNGEE. V lost 5 bases to trimming and J lost 1 base; unmatched junction nucleotides: 10. In DNA form, the CDR3 reads TGTGCCAGCAGTTCACAGGGGGGGACGGCGAACACTGAAGCTTTCTTT. This sequence encodes CASSSQGGTANTEAFF.

This rearrangement joins TRBV10-3 to TRBJ2-5, with TRBD2 matching 13 bases. The CDR3 runs 18 residues. J gave up 3 bases and V 6 bases, and 13 bases lay outside the gene matches. Germline CDR1 is ENHRY and CDR2 is SYGVKD. As DNA, the CDR3 is TGTGCCATCAGCGAAATAAAGCGACTAGCGGGGGGCGAAGAGACCCAGTACTTC. This codes for CAISEIKRLAGGEETQYF.

This clonotype has more than one count but fewer than ten. The V and J genes are TRBV24-1 and TRBJ2-7; 10 bases agree with TRBD1. The V gene's germline CDR1 is KGHDR and CDR2 SFDVKD. The length of the CDR3 is 15 residues. Trimming at V came to 2 bases and at J to 6 bases, leaving 6 bases not matched to a gene. This CDR3 is CATSDSGTGAIEQYF. CDR3 bases: TGTGCCACCAGTGATTCCGGGACAGGGGCTATCGAGCAGTACTTC.

This clonotype has only a few counts. CDR3 DNA sequence: TGTGCCAGCAGCTCCCCCTCGGGGGTTGGGGCTAACTATGGCTACACCTTC. It yields the protein CASSSPSGVGANYGYTF. This chain connects TRBV7-9 to TRBJ1-2, with a weak D call TRBD1 (5 bases). Germline-derived CDR1 and CDR2 are SEHNR and FQNEAQ (reference sequence). The germline V and J ends were trimmed by 4 bases and 0 bases, with 18 bases remaining between them. The CDR3 contains 17 residues.

This clonotype was seen only a few times. The chain has TRBV3-1 and TRBJ1-4; weak D call: TRBD1 (5 bases). Trimming shortened V by 5 bases and J by 7 bases, and 14 bases separated the two germline ends. CDR1 is LGHDT and CDR2 is YNNKEL in the germline V gene (reference sequence). CDR3 length: 14 amino acids. Here the CDR3 DNA reads TGTGCCAGCAGCGCTGCCCGGGGCCTTGAAAAACTGTTTTTT. This sequence encodes CASSAARGLEKLFF.

This clonotype came up a few times. This chain uses TRBV7-2 with TRBJ2-4; 9 bases are shared with TRBD1. The CDR3 is 16 amino acids. The germline V gene encodes CDR1 SGHTA and CDR2 FQGNSA. With 1 base clipped from V and 4 bases from J, the junction kept 5 bases outside the gene matches. CDR3 nucleotides: TGTGCCAGCAGCTTAGGGGTGGGACAGGGTAAAAACATTCAGTACTTC. It translates to CASSLGVGQGKNIQYF.

V is TRBV6-2 or TRBV6-3 and J is TRBJ2-1, with 7 bases lining up with TRBD1. CDR1 MNHEY and CDR2 SVGEGT come from the germline V gene. The CDR3 covers 17 residues. Trimming at V came to 6 bases and at J to 2 bases, leaving 13 bases not matched to a gene. Here the CDR3 reads CASSRLLTGAAYNEQFF. In DNA form, the CDR3 reads TGTGCCAGCAGCCGACTTCTAACAGGGGCGGCCTACAATGAGCAGTTCTTC.

The chain combines TRBV10-3 with TRBJ2-5; no reliable D call. Germline V lookup: CDR1 ENHRY, CDR2 SYGVKD. The CDR3 runs 12 residues. Trimming removed 6 bases at V and 5 bases at J, with 10 bases between. Here the CDR3 reads CAIRGDVETQYF. The CDR3 DNA sequence: TGTGCCATCAGGGGTGATGTGGAGACCCAGTACTTC.

This clonotype was seen only a few times. The V call is TRBV20-1, the J call TRBJ1-1; no reliable D call. Germline assignment: CDR1 DFQATT and CDR2 SNEGSKA (reference sequence). This CDR3 region has 14 residues. With 2 bases removed from V and 3 bases from J, the gap between germline ends came to 13 bases. The CDR3 DNA follows: TGCAGTGCTAGATCCGGCGGCTTCCACACTGAAGCTTTCTTT. Translation gives CSARSGGFHTEAFF.

This rearrangement joins TRBV5-1 to TRBJ1-1, with D perhaps matching TRBD1 (6 bases). Germline CDR1 is SGHRS and CDR2 is YFSETQ. CDR3 size: 15 residues. Trimming took off 0 bases at V and 2 bases at J, with 11 bases between the two ends. The CDR3 loop reads CASSLGTDYNTEAFF. In DNA, the CDR3 is TGCGCCAGCAGCTTGGGGACAGATTATAACACTGAAGCTTTCTTT.

The chain recombines TRBV7-3 with TRBJ1-1; tentatively, D is TRBD1 (5 bases). Per the germline V gene, CDR1 is SGHTA and CDR2 is FQGTGA. The CDR3 covers 13 residues. Trimming took 0 bases from V and 8 from J, leaving 10 bases between them. CDR3 amino acids: CASSLTIGAEAFF. Written as DNA, the CDR3 is TGTGCCAGCAGCTTAACGATAGGGGCGGAAGCTTTCTTT.